This T cell receptor (beta chain) emerged from a study of T cell responses to AZD1222 COVID-19 vaccine. The table came from immunoSEQ multiplex PCR; TCRdb's copy has only in-frame clones and leaves some out. Here the sample spans under 150,000 clones, 85% to 90% being singletons. Study observations and caveats: Donor demographics were predominantly white British with a female majority; clonal diversity may be underestimated.

Comment on this clone: Its antigen is still unknown.

This CDR3 contains 14 residues. Germline-derived CDR1 and CDR2 are LNHDA and SQIVND (reference sequence). Unmatched junction bases numbered 5, after V lost 6 bases and J lost 3 bases. This chain connects TRBV19 to TRBJ2-7; the match to TRBD1 covers 10 bases. The TCR originated in an adult in good health. This specimen was peripheral blood, taken on day 0 of AZD1222 vaccination. This CDR3 is CASRPGQGFYEQYF. The CDR3 DNA sequence: TGTGCCAGTAGACCGGGACAGGGGTTCTACGAGCAGTACTTC.